This T cell receptor beta chain was found in a study of cytomegalovirus exposure and HLA in healthy donors. Findings and caveats of the study: Some highly shared sequence variants likely arose as a pipeline artifact. A later analysis associated approximately 17,000 TCR beta sequences with HLA alleles at a 0.05 false discovery rate. Data from an earlier analysis indicated that most TCR beta V segments were productive either about 87% or about 30% of the time.

CDR1 and CDR2 (germline): SQVTM, ANQGSEA. J gave up 0 bases and V 4 bases, and 11 bases lay outside the gene matches. The CDR3 covers 16 residues. It was with 60 Vbeta and 13 Jbeta primers that the PCR ran. Only in-frame clones appear in the TCRdb table, and some are missing; sequencing was by immunoSEQ multiplex PCR. The data contain around 140,000 clones, roughly 89% of them singletons. About this clone itself: Its antigen is still unknown.

The TCR sequence derives from a woman in her 30s in good health and CMV-seronegative. The chain joins TRBV29-1 to TRBJ1-1; TRBD1 matches 7 bases. The specimen was PBMCs. The CDR3 sequence is CSVGRGEGAVNTEAFF. The CDR3 nucleotides read TGCAGCGTTGGGAGGGGAGAGGGGGCAGTGAACACTGAAGCTTTCTTT.